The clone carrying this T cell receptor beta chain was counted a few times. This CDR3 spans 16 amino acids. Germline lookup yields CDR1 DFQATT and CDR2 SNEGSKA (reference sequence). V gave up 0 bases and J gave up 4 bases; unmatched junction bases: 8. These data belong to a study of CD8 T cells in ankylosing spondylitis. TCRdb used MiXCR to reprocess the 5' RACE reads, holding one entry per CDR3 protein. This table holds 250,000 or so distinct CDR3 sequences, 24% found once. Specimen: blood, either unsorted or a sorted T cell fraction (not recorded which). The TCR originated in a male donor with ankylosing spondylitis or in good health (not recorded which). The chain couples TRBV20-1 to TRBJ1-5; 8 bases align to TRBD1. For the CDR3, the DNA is TGCAGTGCTAGAGATGGGGTCTGGACAGGGAATCAGCCCCAGCATTTT. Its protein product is CSARDGVWTGNQPQHF.